This TCR beta chain was obtained from a study of blood T cell repertoires in COVID-19. Whole-study context: PBMCs, B-cell-depleted T cells, or T cells provided the cDNA or gDNA that made up the material.

A Seattle source enrolled patients during active infection and followed them longitudinally. This clone was counted a few times. The same CDR3 arises from other DNA sequences in this sample as well. How the authors handled the data: Reference gene primers were amplified, and this amplification served to estimate nucleated cell counts. Clones were read by immunoSEQ multiplex PCR, and TCRdb kept only the in-frame ones, dropping some. That table gives V, J and clone size, and the DNA gave D and trimming. The sample contains roughly 120,000 clones, around 85% of which appear only once. V shed 5 bases and J 4 bases; nucleotides not matched to a gene: 6. Germline-derived CDR1 and CDR2 are LNHDA and SQIVND (reference sequence). This CDR3 has 14 amino acids.

Material: peripheral blood. This receptor was taken from an elderly woman with COVID-19, enrolled during active disease. The rearrangement links TRBV19 to TRBJ1-1; 8 positions agree with TRBD1. The CDR3 nucleotides read TGTGCCAGTAGTGCTGACAGGGGAGGCACTGAAGCTTTCTTT. Encoded protein: CASSADRGGTEAFF.